These T cell receptor beta chains were read from a single sample in a study of OX40 agonist ivuxolimab in advanced cancers. TCRdb's table, derived via immunoSEQ multiplex PCR, lists solely in-frame clones and lacks some. The data hold tens of thousands of clones, with just under 95% observed a single time. The source material was CD4+ or CD8+ T cells sorted from blood, sampled in a trial of the OX40 agonist ivuxolimab. The receptors here all came from an adult with an advanced solid tumor such as melanoma, head and neck, liver or kidney cancer. CDR3s include the opening cysteine and the closing phenylalanine or tryptophan. The D gene is left open where the match is weak. Some rows have no size entry. The others give once, few or many, or a class for an expanded clone.

>TRBV15|TRBJ2-1|.|.
TGTGCCACCAGCAGAGACACCGGCGGGGAGCTCTACAATGAGCAGTTCTTC
CATSRDTGGELYNEQFF
>TRBV11-2|TRBJ1-2|.|.
TGTGCCAGCAGCCCTTCGGCAGGGGCGGTCTACTATGGCTACACCTTC
CASSPSAGAVYYGYTF
>TRBV25-1|TRBJ1-5|.|.
TGTGCCAGCAGTGAATGGCAGCGCAATCAGCCCCAGCATTTT
CASSEWQRNQPQHF
>TRBV9|TRBJ2-7|.|.
TGTGCCAGCAGCGAGCTGGACAACTACGAGCAGTACTTC
CASSELDNYEQYF
>TRBV15|TRBJ1-2|.|.
TGTGCCACCAGCCGTTGGGACACTGCGGGGGATGGCTACACCTTC
CATSRWDTAGDGYTF
>TRBV5-1|TRBJ2-7|.|.
TGCGCCAGCAGCTTGTTCCCCGGGGACCCCTACTACGAGCAGTACTTC
CASSLFPGDPYYEQYF
>TRBV4-3|TRBJ1-2|.|.
TGCGCCAGCAGCCAAGATCGGACAGACCATGGCTACACCTTC
CASSQDRTDHGYTF
>TRBV6-4|TRBJ2-5|.|TRBD1
TGTGCCAGCAGTGACCCTGGACAGGGACCACGCGAGACCCAGTACTTC
CASSDPGQGPRETQYF
>TRBV19|TRBJ2-5|.|.
TGTGCCAGTAGTATCTTTTTTGGGGGGCTCGTGGAGACCCAGTACTTC
CASSIFFGGLVETQYF
>TRBV9|TRBJ1-2|.|.
TGTGCCAGCAGCGTGGGGGTTCTACCCCCGGCTAACTATGGCTACACCTTC
CASSVGVLPPANYGYTF
>TRBV13|TRBJ2-1|.|TRBD2
TGTGCCAGCAGCCCCCTGGCGGGAGTGTTTGATGAGCAGTTCTTC
CASSPLAGVFDEQFF
>TRBV7-8|TRBJ2-7|.|.
TGTGCCAGCAGCTTAGTGGAATACGAGCAGTACTTC
CASSLVEYEQYF
>TRBV5-6|TRBJ2-7|.|.
TGTGCCAGCAGCCCGCAACTTAATTACGAGCAGTACTTC
CASSPQLNYEQYF
>TRBV27|TRBJ2-7|.|.
TGTGCCAGCAGTCCCGCGGGACGCCCCCACGAGCAGTACTTC
CASSPAGRPHEQYF
>TRBV5-4|TRBJ2-7|.|.
TGTGCCAGCAGCTTCGACCAACAGGGCTACGAGCAGTACTTC
CASSFDQQGYEQYF
>TRBV19|TRBJ1-1|.|TRBD1
TGTGCCAGTAGTATAGATCGCGAGACAGGGACCACTGAAGCTTTCTTT
CASSIDRETGTTEAFF
>TRBV29-1|TRBJ2-1|.|TRBD2
TGCAGCGTGTGGACTAGCGAGTCCTACAATGAGCAGTTCTTC
CSVWTSESYNEQFF
>TRBV5-1|TRBJ2-7|.|TRBD2
TGCGCCAGCACCGCGACTAGCGGGAGGTACGAGCAGTACTTC
CASTATSGRYEQYF
>TRBV19|TRBJ1-1|.|.
TGTGCCAGTAGTACCCCGGGCAGTAAGAACACTGAAGCTTTCTTT
CASSTPGSKNTEAFF
>TRBV15|TRBJ2-7|.|.
TGTGCCACCAGCAGAGATCTCTTCTCAGGGTCCTACGAGCAGTACTTC
CATSRDLFSGSYEQYF
>TRBV7-8|TRBJ2-3|.|.
TGTGCCAGCAGCTTAGGCCCTCAAGGGACCGTTACGCAGTATTTT
CASSLGPQGTVTQYF
>TRBV14|TRBJ2-2|.|.
TGTGCCAGCAGCCAGGGTTTCACCGGGGAGCTGTTTTTT
CASSQGFTGELFF
>TRBV7-6|TRBJ2-1|.|TRBD2
TGTGCCAGCAGCTTAGCGGCCCAGACTAGCGGGAGAAACAATGAGCAGTTCTTC
CASSLAAQTSGRNNEQFF
>TRBV29-1|TRBJ1-3|.|TRBD1
TGCAGCGCTAGGACAGGGTCTGGAAACACCATATATTTT
CSARTGSGNTIYF
>TRBV4-3|TRBJ2-7|.|.
TGCGCCAGCAGCCAAGGGCTTGAGGGGTACGAGCAGTACTTC
CASSQGLEGYEQYF
>TRBV6-5|TRBJ2-1|once|TRBD1
TGTGCCAGCAGTTACTCGAGGGACAGGACCTACAATGAGCAGTTCTTC
CASSYSRDRTYNEQFF
>TRBV10-3|TRBJ1-5|.|.
TGTGCCATCAGTGACCTACAGGGAATGGGTCAGCCCCAGCATTTT
CAISDLQGMGQPQHF
>TRBV27|TRBJ1-4|.|TRBD1
TGTGCCAGCAGTTTGTCTCGACAGGGATCGGGTAATGAAAAACTGTTTTTT
CASSLSRQGSGNEKLFF
>TRBV27|TRBJ2-7|.|.
TGTGCCAGCAGTTTAGGGGGTTACTCCTACGAGCAGTACTTC
CASSLGGYSYEQYF
>TRBV4-2|TRBJ2-3|.|.
TGTGCCAGCAGCCAAGACGGCCTGAGCACAGATACGCAGTATTTT
CASSQDGLSTDTQYF
>TRBV4-1|TRBJ1-6|.|TRBD1
TGCGCCAGCAGCCGCGGGACAGGGCAGGCCTATAATTCACCCCTCCACTTT
CASSRGTGQAYNSPLHF
>TRBV27|TRBJ1-5|.|.
TGTGCCAGCCGTCAGGGGACGACTCAGAATCAGCCCCAGCATTTT
CASRQGTTQNQPQHF
>TRBV9|TRBJ2-1|.|TRBD2
TGTGCCAGCAGCGAAGGGACTAGCGGTACCTACAATGAGCAGTTCTTC
CASSEGTSGTYNEQFF
>TRBV7-3|TRBJ2-1|.|TRBD2
TGTGCCAGCAGCTTAACTACTAGCGGCTACAATGAGCAGTTCTTC
CASSLTTSGYNEQFF
>TRBV7-9|TRBJ1-2|.|TRBD1
TGTGCCAGCAGCTTAGACACAGGGGTTTTCTATGGCTACACCTTC
CASSLDTGVFYGYTF
>TRBV10-3|TRBJ2-7|few|TRBD2
TGTGCCATCAGTTCTCCGGGACTAGTAAACTACGAGCAGTACTTC
CAISSPGLVNYEQYF
>TRBV7-6|TRBJ2-1|.|TRBD1
TGTGCCAGCAGCTTGAATTCGGTAGGGGGCTTTGACAATGAGCAGTTCTTC
CASSLNSVGGFDNEQFF
>TRBV19|TRBJ2-7|.|.
TGTGCCAGTAGTATAGATCTAAGAACCTCCTACGAGCAGTACTTC
CASSIDLRTSYEQYF
>TRBV6-5|TRBJ1-3|.|.
TGTGCCAGCAGTTACGGAGCAGGCCTCTCTGGAAACACCATATATTTT
CASSYGAGLSGNTIYF
>TRBV7-9|TRBJ2-6|.|.
TGTGCCAGCAGCTTAGCTTCCACTAGTCCCCACAACGTCCTGACTTTC
CASSLASTSPHNVLTF
>TRBV14|TRBJ2-1|once|TRBD2
TGTGCCAGCAGCCCGCAAGAGAACCTAGCGGGATGGGGGGCTGAGCAGTTCTTC
CASSPQENLAGWGAEQFF
>TRBV27|TRBJ1-4|.|.
TGTGCCAGCAGTTTATCTTCTTTCACAGGAGAACTCAATGAAAAACTGTTTTTT
CASSLSSFTGELNEKLFF
>TRBV11-2|TRBJ2-1|.|.
TGTGCCAGCAGCTTTTTCGACAGCTTCAATGAGCAGTTCTTC
CASSFFDSFNEQFF
>TRBV5-8|TRBJ2-2|.|TRBD1
TGTGCCAGCAGCTCAATGGACAGGGGGTTTACCGGGGAGCTGTTTTTT
CASSSMDRGFTGELFF
>TRBV28|TRBJ2-1|.|.
TGTGCCAGCAGACGGGCCCAGACCTACAATGAGCAGTTCTTC
CASRRAQTYNEQFF
>TRBV4-3|TRBJ2-7|.|TRBD2
TGCGCCAGCAGCCAAGGTTTTGTCTCTAGCGGGAGTCGAGGGTACGAGCAGTACTTC
CASSQGFVSSGSRGYEQYF
>TRBV27|TRBJ2-7|.|TRBD1
TGTGCCAGCAGTTGGACAGGGCCCCTTGATGAGCAGTACTTC
CASSWTGPLDEQYF
>TRBV9|TRBJ2-1|.|.
TGTGCCAGCAGCGTAGAGAGCGGCCTCAATGAGCAGTTCTTC
CASSVESGLNEQFF
>TRBV11-3|TRBJ2-1|.|TRBD2
TGTGCCAGCAGCCCCCGGGGAGGGGATGAGCAGTTCTTC
CASSPRGGDEQFF
>TRBV9|TRBJ2-5|.|TRBD2
TGTGCCAGCAGCCCTAGCGGGATACCCCCCGAGACCCAGTACTTC
CASSPSGIPPETQYF
>TRBV28|TRBJ2-1|.|.
TGTGCCAGCAGCCCTGGACAGACGGAGCAGTTCTTC
CASSPGQTEQFF
>TRBV9|TRBJ1-5|.|.
TGTGCCAGCAGCGTAGTCCCAAGCCCGATCGACAGGTTACCCTTTTATAGCAATCAGCCCCAGCATTTT
CASSVVPSPIDRLPFYSNQPQHF
>TRBV28|TRBJ2-4|.|.
TGTGCCAGCAGTAGTTGGGTGGGGCCGGACATTCAGTACTTC
CASSSWVGPDIQYF
>TRBV7-2|TRBJ2-7|.|TRBD2
TGTGCCAGTAGCCTGGGACTAGCGGCCTACGAGCAGTACTTC
CASSLGLAAYEQYF
>TRBV21-1|TRBJ2-1|once|.
TGTGCCAGCAGCAAAGATTGGGACAGTGCCTACAATGAGCAGTTCTTC
CASSKDWDSAYNEQFF
>TRBV5-1|TRBJ2-2|.|.
TGCGCCAGCAGCTTGGGCGGGACGGAGAACACCGGGGAGCTGTTTTTT
CASSLGGTENTGELFF
>TRBV9|TRBJ2-5|.|.
TGTGCCAGCAGCGTAGGTATCTGGCGGGAGACCCAGTACTTC
CASSVGIWRETQYF
>TRBV28|TRBJ1-5|.|.
TGTGCCAGCAGTTTGTCGGGTAAGGGCAATCAGCCCCAGCATTTT
CASSLSGKGNQPQHF